Shown below are 8 T cell receptor beta chains from a single sample sequenced in a study of T cells in Graves' hyperthyroidism and ophthalmopathy. Amplification targeted TCR beta CDR3 regions from RNA transcripts. First-round RT-PCR of the TCR CDR3 relied on the HTBI primer set. MiXCR, run by TCRdb on the multiplex PCR reads, gives a single entry per CDR3 protein. This sample carries hundreds of thousands of distinct CDR3 sequences, approximately 40% of them seen once, and the ten largest clones take over 8%. Material for sequencing was blood. These receptors originate from a man between 18 and 29 years old with Graves' hyperthyroidism.

The chain carries TRBV10-3 and TRBJ2-6, with 8 bases that match TRBD1. CDR3 length: 14 amino acids. V shed 10 bases and J 2 bases; nucleotides not matched to a gene: 4. Germline V CDR1 and CDR2: ENHRY, SYGVKD. In DNA form, the CDR3 reads TGTGCCACCGGGACAGGTCCTGGGGCCAACGTCCTGACTTTC. This translates into CATGTGPGANVLTF.

The chain recombines TRBV7-2 with TRBJ2-5; D is uncertain. V lost 1 base to trimming and J lost 5 bases, with 8 bases between them. Germline V lookup: CDR1 SGHTA, CDR2 FQGNSA. The CDR3 spans 13 residues. CDR3 nucleotides: TGTGCCAGCAGCTTAGTGGATTTGGAGACCCAGTACTTC. Encoded protein: CASSLVDLETQYF.

This clonotype was seen a few times. This chain joins TRBV5-1 and TRBJ1-4; 7 nucleotides align to TRBD1. V was pared by 3 bases and J by 3 bases, with 2 bases of the junction left unmatched. The CDR3 is 14 amino acids. Germline assignment: CDR1 SGHRS and CDR2 YFSETQ. DNA of the CDR3: TGCGCCAGCAGCTGGGGGACAGCTAATGAAAAACTGTTTTTT. Protein product: CASSWGTANEKLFF.

This clonotype has a handful of counts. This chain connects TRBV7-9 to TRBJ2-2; tentatively, D is TRBD2 (6 bases). Germline CDR1 reads SEHNR; CDR2 reads FQNEAQ (reference sequence). The CDR3 is 16 residues long. V was trimmed by 5 bases and J by 4 bases, leaving 17 bases between them. CDR3 sequence: CASSPDREAGTGELFF. For the CDR3, the DNA is TGTGCCAGCAGCCCGGACCGGGAAGCGGGCACCGGGGAGCTGTTTTTT.

This chain uses TRBV7-2 with TRBJ2-7; D not resolved. The CDR3 has 14 residues. Germline lookup yields CDR1 SGHTA and CDR2 FQGNSA. The V end was cut by 0 bases, the J end by 3 bases, with 9 bases between. The CDR3 loop reads CASSLAQPLYEQYF. The DNA of the CDR3 is TGTGCCAGCAGCTTAGCGCAGCCTCTCTACGAGCAGTACTTC.

This clonotype was counted many times. The rearrangement joins TRBV19 to TRBJ2-7; 8 positions agree with TRBD1. The CDR3 length is 16 residues. The V and J ends lost 3 bases and 5 bases, in that order; junction bases with no gene match: 12. Germline assignment: CDR1 LNHDA and CDR2 SQIVND (reference sequence). CDR3: CASSISAPWTGNEQYF. The CDR3 bases are TGTGCCAGTAGTATTTCGGCCCCCTGGACAGGGAACGAGCAGTACTTC.

The rearrangement joins TRBV10-1 to TRBJ1-6; D is ambiguous. This CDR3 is built from 12 residues. V lost 3 bases and J lost 14, with 11 bases in between. Germline CDR1 and CDR2: WNHNN and SYGVQD (reference sequence). This CDR3 reads CASSDHLGALHF. The DNA for the CDR3 is TGCGCCAGCAGTGATCACCTGGGAGCCCTCCACTTT.

This clonotype occurred a few times. The V and J genes are TRBV6-5 and TRBJ1-1; possible D gene TRBD1, 6 bases. V lost 10 bases and J lost 4, with 10 bases in between. The CDR3 consists of 11 residues. Germline V CDR1 and CDR2: MNHEY, SVGAGI. CDR3 sequence reads: CATSDSTEAFF. Written as DNA, the CDR3 is TGTGCCACTTCGGACAGCACTGAAGCTTTCTTT.